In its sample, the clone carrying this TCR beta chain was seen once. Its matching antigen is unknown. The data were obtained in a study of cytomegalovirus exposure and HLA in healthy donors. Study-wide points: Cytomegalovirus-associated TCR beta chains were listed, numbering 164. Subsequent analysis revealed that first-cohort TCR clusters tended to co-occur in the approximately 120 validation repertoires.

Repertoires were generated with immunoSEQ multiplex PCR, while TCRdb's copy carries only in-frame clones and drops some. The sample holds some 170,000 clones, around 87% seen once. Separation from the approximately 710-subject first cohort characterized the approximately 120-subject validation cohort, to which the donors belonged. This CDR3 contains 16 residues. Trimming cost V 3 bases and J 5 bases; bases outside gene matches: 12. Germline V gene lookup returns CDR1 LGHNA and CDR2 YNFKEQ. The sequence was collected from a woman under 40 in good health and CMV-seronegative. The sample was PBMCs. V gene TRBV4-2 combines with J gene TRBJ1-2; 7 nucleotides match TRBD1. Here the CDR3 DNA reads TGTGCCAGCAGCCACCCCACAGGGGCTGCGGGGTATGGCTACACCTTC. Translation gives CASSHPTGAAGYGYTF.